This entry lists 13 T cell receptor beta chains sequenced from one sample in a study of identical twins. TCRdb used MiXCR to reprocess the 5' RACE reads, holding one entry per CDR3 protein. The table lists approximately 260,000 distinct CDR3 sequences, about 9% of them singletons. The same sample was also studied in work on yellow fever vaccine responses in identical twins.

Material: CD8+ T cells sorted from blood. The receptors come from a woman in her late teens or twenties in good health.

The CDR3 sequence is CASSQGFGGATKNIQYF. CDR3 DNA sequence: TGTGCCAGCAGCCAAGGTTTTGGGGGGGCCACCAAAAACATTCAGTACTTC. V gene TRBV3-1 combines with J gene TRBJ2-4; D is perhaps TRBD2 (7 bases). This CDR3 has 17 amino acids. The germline V gene encodes CDR1 LGHDT and CDR2 YNNKEL (reference sequence). V dropped 1 base and J dropped 2 bases, with 15 bases sitting between them.

The chain links TRBV27 to TRBJ2-1; 9 bases line up with TRBD2. Unmatched junction bases numbered 12, after V lost 2 bases and J lost 7 bases. Per germline, CDR1 MNHEY and CDR2 SMNVEV (reference sequence). The CDR3 runs 17 residues. The CDR3 sequence is CASSLGPGGGAGNEQFF. The DNA for the CDR3 is TGTGCCAGCAGTTTAGGGCCTGGCGGGGGGGCCGGGAATGAGCAGTTCTTC.

This clonotype occurred many times. CDR3 region: CSVEDGGRTYEQYF. The CDR3 DNA reads as TGCAGCGTTGAAGATGGCGGGAGGACCTACGAGCAGTACTTC. The chain combines TRBV29-1 with TRBJ2-7, with 8 bases aligning to TRBD2. Germline V lookup: CDR1 SQVTM, CDR2 ANQGSEA. The CDR3 contains 14 residues. Unmatched junction bases numbered 3, after V lost 0 bases and J lost 2 bases.

This clonotype was detected ten times or more. The chain combines TRBV12-5 with TRBJ1-6; D call uncertain. The V and J ends lost 1 base and 8 bases respectively, with 3 bases between them. This CDR3 is 12 amino acids long. In germline, CDR1 is LGHNT, CDR2 FRNRAP. CDR3 sequence: CASGLDHSPLHF. CDR3 DNA sequence: TGTGCTAGTGGTTTGGACCATTCACCCCTCCACTTT.

A word on this clonotype: Possible read error: a much larger clone is one base away. The rearrangement links TRBV5-6 to TRBJ2-3; D call uncertain. The germline V gene has CDR1 SGHDT and CDR2 YYEEEE. This CDR3 is 13 amino acids long. CDR3 region: CASGFASTDTQYF. DNA for the CDR3: TGTGCCAGCGGCTTCGCCAGCACAGATACGCAGTATTTT.

The table lists this clonotype with many counts. This chain joins TRBV7-9 and TRBJ2-7; 7 bases align to TRBD2. Per the germline V gene, CDR1 is SEHNR and CDR2 is FQNEAQ (reference sequence). V was pared by 5 bases and J by 5 bases, with 9 bases of the junction left unmatched. This CDR3 contains 14 residues. The CDR3 DNA reads TGTGCCAGCAGCCCCTGGGCGGGAGATCACGAGCAGTACTTC. It is translated as CASSPWAGDHEQYF.

Only a few counts were recorded for this clonotype. The chain uses TRBV12-3 or TRBV12-4 and TRBJ1-1; no clear D gene. Trimming shortened V by 6 bases and J by 3 bases, and 14 bases separated the two germline ends. This CDR3 comprises 14 residues. The CDR3 DNA is TGTGCCAGCAGGGAGGTTTGGGCAGACACTGAAGCTTTCTTT. Translating it yields CASREVWADTEAFF.

This clonotype showed up many times. The genes are TRBV5-5 and TRBJ2-7; maybe TRBD2 (6 bases). Deletions cut 4 bases from V and 2 bases from J, with 13 bases between. CDR3 length: 14 residues. Germline CDR1 reads SGHKS; CDR2 reads YYEKEE (reference sequence). CDR3 DNA: TGTGCCAGCAGCCCTCCAGCGGGCGCCTACGAGCAGTACTTC. Translating it yields CASSPPAGAYEQYF.

At least ten counts were recorded for this clonotype. The V gene is TRBV7-9, the J gene TRBJ2-7, with D tentatively TRBD2 (6 bases). Germline CDR1 reads SEHNR; CDR2 reads FQNEAQ (reference sequence). The CDR3 has 12 residues. The V end was cut by 10 bases, the J end by 7 bases, with 17 bases between. The CDR3 nucleotides are TGTGCCACCGAGACTAGGCCCCAGGAGCAGTACTTC. Translated, it gives CATETRPQEQYF.

This clonotype was picked up many times. The V call is TRBV4-2, the J call TRBJ2-5; 8 bases line up with TRBD1. V was clipped by 0 bases and J by 1 base; unmatched bases: 10. The CDR3 has 18 amino acids. Germline assignment: CDR1 LGHNA and CDR2 YNFKEQ. DNA for the CDR3: TGTGCCAGCAGCCAAGATTTTGGAACAGGGGGAGTCCAAGAGACCCAGTACTTC. Translated: CASSQDFGTGGVQETQYF.

The CDR3 reads CASSLTAPSYNEQFF. Here the CDR3 DNA reads TGTGCCAGCAGCTTAACAGCGCCTTCCTACAATGAGCAGTTCTTC. The chain links TRBV7-3 to TRBJ2-1; D gene uncertain. In germline, CDR1 is SGHTA, CDR2 FQGTGA. With 0 bases removed from V and 1 base from J, the gap between germline ends came to 7 bases. The CDR3 contains 15 residues.

This clonotype was counted many times. The chain couples TRBV4-1 to TRBJ1-1, with 7 bases fitting TRBD1. V lost 2 bases to trimming and J lost 3 bases; unmatched junction nucleotides: 9. CDR3 length: 16 residues. Germline V CDR1 and CDR2: MGHRA, YSYEKL. The CDR3 region has the DNA TGCGCCAGCAGCCAAAGCGGGGACAGAGGATACACTGAAGCTTTCTTT. Translated, it gives CASSQSGDRGYTEAFF.

This clonotype was found a few times. The V and J genes are TRBV19 and TRBJ2-5, with D tentatively TRBD2 (5 bases). The CDR3 runs 13 residues. Trimming took off 5 bases at V and 5 bases at J, with 12 bases between the two ends. Germline CDR1 LNHDA, CDR2 SQIVND (reference sequence). The CDR3 region is CASSVLGWETQYF. CDR3 coding DNA: TGTGCCAGTAGTGTACTAGGGTGGGAGACCCAGTACTTC.